This TCR beta chain was captured by sequencing in a study of early stage breast cancer tumors. TCRdb's table, derived via immunoSEQ multiplex PCR, lists solely in-frame clones and lacks some. Among about 25,000 clones listed, 60% to 70% were seen once. Unmatched junction bases numbered 12, after V lost 2 bases and J lost 2 bases. Germline V CDR1 and CDR2: SEHNR, FQNEAQ (reference sequence). The CDR3 loop spans 17 amino acids. This chain links TRBV7-9 with TRBJ2-7, with 7 nucleotides matching TRBD1. This TCR was sampled from a person in their sixties with breast cancer. Sequences were obtained from breast tumor tissue. CDR3 DNA sequence: TGTGCCAGCAGCTTAACCGCGGACCTACAGGGGACCTACGAGCAGTACTTC. Protein: CASSLTADLQGTYEQYF.